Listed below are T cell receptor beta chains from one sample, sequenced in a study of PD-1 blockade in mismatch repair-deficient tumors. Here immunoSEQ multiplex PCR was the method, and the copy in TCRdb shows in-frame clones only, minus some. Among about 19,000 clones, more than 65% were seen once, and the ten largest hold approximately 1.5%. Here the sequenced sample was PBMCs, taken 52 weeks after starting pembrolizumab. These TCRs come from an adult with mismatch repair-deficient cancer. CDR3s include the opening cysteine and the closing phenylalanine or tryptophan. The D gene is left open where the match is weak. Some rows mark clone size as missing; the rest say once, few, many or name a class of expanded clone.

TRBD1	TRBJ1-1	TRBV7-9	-	CASSSGTGRGLNTEAFF	TGTGCCAGCAGCTCCGGGACAGGGAGGGGATTGAACACTGAAGCTTTCTTT
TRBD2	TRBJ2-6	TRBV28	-	CASRLPGLSSGANVLTF	TGTGCCAGCAGATTACCGGGACTATCCTCTGGGGCCAACGTCCTGACTTTC
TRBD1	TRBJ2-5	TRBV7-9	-	CASVSTGGETQYF	TGTGCCAGCGTCTCTACAGGGGGAGAGACCCAGTACTTC
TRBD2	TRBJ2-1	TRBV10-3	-	CAIRAGTSGVGSSYNEQFF	TGTGCCATCAGGGCCGGGACTAGCGGAGTTGGGAGCTCCTACAATGAGCAGTTCTTC
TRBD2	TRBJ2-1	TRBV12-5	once	CASATSGAYNEQFF	TGTGCTAGTGCGACTAGCGGGGCCTACAATGAGCAGTTCTTC
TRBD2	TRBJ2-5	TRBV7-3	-	CASSLSGGVLETQYF	TGTGCCAGCAGCTTATCCGGGGGGGTCTTGGAGACCCAGTACTTC
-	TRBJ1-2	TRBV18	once	CASSPQTEHGYTF	TGTGCCAGCTCCCCTCAAACGGAGCATGGCTACACCTTC
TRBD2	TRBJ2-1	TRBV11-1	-	CASAQLAGLYNEQFF	TGTGCCAGCGCCCAATTAGCGGGACTATACAATGAGCAGTTCTTC
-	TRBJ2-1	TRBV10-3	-	CAINRGNEQFF	TGTGCCATCAACCGGGGTAATGAGCAGTTCTTC
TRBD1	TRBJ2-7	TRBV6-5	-	CASTPVDRAEQYF	TGTGCCAGCACTCCTGTGGACAGGGCCGAGCAGTACTTC
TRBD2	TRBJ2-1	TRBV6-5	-	CASRLAGANYNEQFF	TGTGCCAGCAGACTAGCGGGAGCTAACTACAATGAGCAGTTCTTC
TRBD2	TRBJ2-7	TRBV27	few	CASSLFGLATSYEQYF	TGTGCCAGCAGCCTTTTTGGACTAGCGACTTCCTACGAGCAGTACTTC
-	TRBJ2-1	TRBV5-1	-	CASSLEGSSYNEQFF	TGCGCCAGCAGCTTGGAAGGGAGCTCCTACAATGAGCAGTTCTTC
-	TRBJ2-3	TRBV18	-	CASSPALSTDTQYF	TGTGCCAGCTCCCCCGCGTTAAGCACAGATACGCAGTATTTT
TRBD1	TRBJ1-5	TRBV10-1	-	CASSPRDRDISNQPQHF	TGCGCCAGCAGCCCCCGGGACAGAGATATTAGCAATCAGCCCCAGCATTTT
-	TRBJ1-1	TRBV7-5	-	CVRSLWAAEAFF	TGTGTCAGAAGCTTGTGGGCAGCTGAAGCTTTCTTT
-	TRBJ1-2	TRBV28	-	CASSFGRGGGEQVYGYTF	TGTGCCAGCAGTTTCGGTCGTGGCGGGGGGGAGCAGGTCTATGGCTACACCTTC
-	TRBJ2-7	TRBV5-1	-	CASSPPPHEQYF	TGCGCCAGCAGTCCTCCCCCCCACGAGCAGTACTTC
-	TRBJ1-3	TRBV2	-	CASGAASSGNTIYF	TGTGCCAGCGGGGCCGCCAGCTCTGGAAACACCATATATTTT
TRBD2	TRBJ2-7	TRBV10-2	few	CASSESAGDFYEQYF	TGCGCCAGCAGTGAGTCGGCGGGAGACTTCTACGAGCAGTACTTC
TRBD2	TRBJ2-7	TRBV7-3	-	CASSPQPGLAGIYEQYF	TGTGCCAGCAGCCCCCAACCGGGACTAGCGGGGATTTACGAGCAGTACTTC
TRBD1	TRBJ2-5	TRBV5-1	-	CASLGQGQETQYF	TGCGCCAGCCTTGGACAGGGTCAAGAGACCCAGTACTTC